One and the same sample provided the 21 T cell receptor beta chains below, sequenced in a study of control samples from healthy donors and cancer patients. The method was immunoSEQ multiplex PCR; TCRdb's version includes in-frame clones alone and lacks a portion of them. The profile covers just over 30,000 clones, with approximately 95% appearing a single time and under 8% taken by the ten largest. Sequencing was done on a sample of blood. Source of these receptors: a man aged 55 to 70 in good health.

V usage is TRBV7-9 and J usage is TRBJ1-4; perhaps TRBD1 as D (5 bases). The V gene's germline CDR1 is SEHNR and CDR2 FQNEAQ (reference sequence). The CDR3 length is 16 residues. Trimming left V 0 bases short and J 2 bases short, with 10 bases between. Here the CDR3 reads CASSLAGTDTNEKLFF. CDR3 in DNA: TGTGCCAGCAGCTTAGCGGGGACGGATACTAATGAAAAACTGTTTTTT.

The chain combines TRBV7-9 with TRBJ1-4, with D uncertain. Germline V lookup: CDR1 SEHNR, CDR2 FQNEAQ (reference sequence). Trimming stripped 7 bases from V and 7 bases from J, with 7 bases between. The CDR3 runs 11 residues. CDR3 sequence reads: CASMGGEKLFF. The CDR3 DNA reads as TGTGCCAGCATGGGTGGTGAAAAACTGTTTTTT.

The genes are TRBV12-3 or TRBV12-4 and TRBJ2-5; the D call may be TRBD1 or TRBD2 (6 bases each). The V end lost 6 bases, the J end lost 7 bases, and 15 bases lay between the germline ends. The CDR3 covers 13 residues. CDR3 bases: TGTGCCAGCAGCCTCGACAGGAGGGGGACCCAGTACTTC. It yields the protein CASSLDRRGTQYF.

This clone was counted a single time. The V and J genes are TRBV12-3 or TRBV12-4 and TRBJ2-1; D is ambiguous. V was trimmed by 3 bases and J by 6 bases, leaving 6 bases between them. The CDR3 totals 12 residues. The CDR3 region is CASSFIANEQFF. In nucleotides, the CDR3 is TGTGCCAGCAGTTTTATCGCCAATGAGCAGTTCTTC.

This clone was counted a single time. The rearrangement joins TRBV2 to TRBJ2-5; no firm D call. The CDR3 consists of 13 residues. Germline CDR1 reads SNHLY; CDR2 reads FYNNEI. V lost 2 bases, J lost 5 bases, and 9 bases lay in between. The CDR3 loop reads CASSEQARETQYF. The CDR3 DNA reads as TGTGCCAGCAGTGAACAGGCAAGGGAGACCCAGTACTTC.

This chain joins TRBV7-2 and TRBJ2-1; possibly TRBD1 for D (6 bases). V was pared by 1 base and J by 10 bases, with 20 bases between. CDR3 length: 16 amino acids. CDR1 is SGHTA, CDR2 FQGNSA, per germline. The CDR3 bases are TGTGCCAGCAGCTTAGGTGTAACCAAGGGGGACGGGGAGCAGTTCTTC. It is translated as CASSLGVTKGDGEQFF.

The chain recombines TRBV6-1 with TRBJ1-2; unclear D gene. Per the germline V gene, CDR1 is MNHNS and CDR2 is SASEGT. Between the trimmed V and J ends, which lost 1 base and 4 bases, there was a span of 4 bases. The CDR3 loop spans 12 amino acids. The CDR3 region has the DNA TGTGCCAGCAGTGAAGGGTTCTATGGCTACACCTTC. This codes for CASSEGFYGYTF.

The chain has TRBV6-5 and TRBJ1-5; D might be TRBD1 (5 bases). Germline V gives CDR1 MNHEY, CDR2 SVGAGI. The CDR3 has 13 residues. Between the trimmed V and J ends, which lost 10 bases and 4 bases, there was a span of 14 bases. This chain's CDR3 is CATSPTANQPQHF. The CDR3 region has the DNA TGTGCCACCTCTCCGACAGCTAATCAGCCCCAGCATTTT.

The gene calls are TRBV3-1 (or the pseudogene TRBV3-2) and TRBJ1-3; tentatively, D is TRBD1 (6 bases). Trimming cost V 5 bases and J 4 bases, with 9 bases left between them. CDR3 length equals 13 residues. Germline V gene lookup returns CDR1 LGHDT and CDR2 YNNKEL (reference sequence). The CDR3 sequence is CASSAGAGNTIYF. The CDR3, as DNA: TGTGCCAGCAGCGCGGGGGCCGGAAACACCATATATTTT.

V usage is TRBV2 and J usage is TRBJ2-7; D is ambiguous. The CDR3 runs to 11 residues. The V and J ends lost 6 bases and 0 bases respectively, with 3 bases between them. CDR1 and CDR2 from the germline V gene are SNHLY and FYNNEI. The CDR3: CASSPSYEQYF. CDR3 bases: TGTGCCAGCAGCCCCTCCTACGAGCAGTACTTC. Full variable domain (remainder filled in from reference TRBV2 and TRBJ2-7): EPEVTQTPSHQVTQMGQEVILRCVPISNHLYFYWYRQILGQKVEFLVSFYNNEISEKSEIFDDQFSVERPDGSNFTLKIRSTKLEDSAMYFCASSPSYEQYFGPGTRLTVT.

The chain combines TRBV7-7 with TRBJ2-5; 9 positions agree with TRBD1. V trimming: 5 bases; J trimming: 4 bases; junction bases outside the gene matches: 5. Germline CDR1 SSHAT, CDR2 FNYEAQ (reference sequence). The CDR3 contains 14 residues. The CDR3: CASSPGQGGETQYF. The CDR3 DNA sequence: TGTGCCAGCAGCCCGGGACAGGGAGGAGAGACCCAGTACTTC.

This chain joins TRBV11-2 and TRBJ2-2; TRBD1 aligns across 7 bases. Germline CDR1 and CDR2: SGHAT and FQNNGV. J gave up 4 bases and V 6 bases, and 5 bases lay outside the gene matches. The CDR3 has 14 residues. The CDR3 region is CASRPGQSTGELFF. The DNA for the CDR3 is TGTGCCAGCAGACCGGGACAGAGCACCGGGGAGCTGTTTTTT.

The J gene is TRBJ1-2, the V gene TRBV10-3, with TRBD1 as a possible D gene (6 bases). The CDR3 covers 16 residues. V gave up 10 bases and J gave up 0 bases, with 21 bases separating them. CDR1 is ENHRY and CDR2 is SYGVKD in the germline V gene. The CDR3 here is CATRLLGGATNYGYTF. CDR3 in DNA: TGTGCCACCCGTCTGCTAGGGGGGGCAACTAACTATGGCTACACCTTC.

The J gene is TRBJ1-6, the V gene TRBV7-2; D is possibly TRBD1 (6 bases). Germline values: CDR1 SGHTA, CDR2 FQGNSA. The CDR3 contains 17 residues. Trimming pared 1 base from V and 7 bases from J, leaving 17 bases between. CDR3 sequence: CASSLVVALRGNSPLHF. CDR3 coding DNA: TGTGCCAGCAGCTTAGTAGTCGCCTTAAGGGGGAATTCACCCCTCCACTTT.

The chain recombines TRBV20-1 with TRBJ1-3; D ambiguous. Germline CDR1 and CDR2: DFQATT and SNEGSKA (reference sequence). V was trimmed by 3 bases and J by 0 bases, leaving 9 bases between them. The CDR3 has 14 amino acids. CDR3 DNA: TGCAGTGCTAGTCGCGGGAACTCTGGAAACACCATATATTTT. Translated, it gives CSASRGNSGNTIYF.

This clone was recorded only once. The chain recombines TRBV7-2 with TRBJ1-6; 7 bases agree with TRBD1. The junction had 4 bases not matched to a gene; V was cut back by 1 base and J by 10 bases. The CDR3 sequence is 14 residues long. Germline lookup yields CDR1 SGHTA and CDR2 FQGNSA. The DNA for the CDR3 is TGTGCCAGCAGCTTAGAGGGACAGATATCACCCCTCCACTTT. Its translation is CASSLEGQISPLHF.

Here the CDR3 DNA reads TGCGCCAGCAGCCAAGAGCAGATCACTGAAGCTTTCTTT. Translated, it gives CASSQEQITEAFF. The rearrangement links TRBV4-1 to TRBJ1-1; no definite D call. The germline CDR1 and CDR2 sequences are MGHRA and YSYEKL. V was pared by 0 bases and J by 4 bases, with 6 bases between. This CDR3 is built from 13 residues.

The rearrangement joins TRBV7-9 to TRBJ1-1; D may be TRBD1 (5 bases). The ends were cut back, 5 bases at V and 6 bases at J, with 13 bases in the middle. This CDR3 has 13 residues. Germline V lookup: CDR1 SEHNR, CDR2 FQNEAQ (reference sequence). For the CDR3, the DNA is TGTGCCAGCAGCACCACAGGCTCCCCTGAAGCTTTCTTT. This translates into CASSTTGSPEAFF.

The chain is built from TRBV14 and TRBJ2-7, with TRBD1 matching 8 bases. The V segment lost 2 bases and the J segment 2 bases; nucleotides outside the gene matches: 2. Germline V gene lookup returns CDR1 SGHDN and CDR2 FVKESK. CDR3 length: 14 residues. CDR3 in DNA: TGTGCCAGCAGCCAACAACAGGGGGCCTACGAGCAGTACTTC. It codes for CASSQQQGAYEQYF.

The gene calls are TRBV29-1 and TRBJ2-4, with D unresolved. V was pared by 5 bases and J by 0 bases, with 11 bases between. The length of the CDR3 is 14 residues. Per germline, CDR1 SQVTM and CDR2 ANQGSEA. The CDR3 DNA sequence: TGCAGCGTTCAACCCGAGCTAGCCAAAAACATTCAGTACTTC. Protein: CSVQPELAKNIQYF.

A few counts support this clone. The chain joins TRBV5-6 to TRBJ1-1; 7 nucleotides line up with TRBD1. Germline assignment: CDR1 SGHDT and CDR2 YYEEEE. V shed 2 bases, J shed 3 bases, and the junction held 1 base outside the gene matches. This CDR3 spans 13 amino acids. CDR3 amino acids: CASSFDRDTEAFF. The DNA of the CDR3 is TGTGCCAGCAGCTTTGACAGGGACACTGAAGCTTTCTTT.